This T cell receptor (beta chain) was found in a study of regulatory T cells in long-lasting Graves disease. Findings and caveats of the study: Preferential use of TRBV28, TRBJ1-2 and TRBJ2-5 was seen in persistent disease.

Concerning this clonotype itself: The antigen is unknown.

CDR3-region Arm-PCR and iRepertoire HTBI primers produced the TCR beta libraries. TCRdb analysed the multiplex PCR reads with MiXCR anew, one entry per CDR3 protein. This table has 350,000 to 500,000 distinct CDR3 sequences, approximately 14% appearing once. Germline-derived CDR1 and CDR2 are MDHEN and SYDVKM. J gave up 1 base and V 4 bases, and 5 bases lay outside the gene matches. The CDR3 consists of 16 residues. This sample's time point: newly diagnosed GD, antithyroid drugs for less than 3 months. Construction of the TCR library relied on RNA isolated from PBMCs. These data were also reused for a study on T cells in Graves' hyperthyroidism and ophthalmopathy. According to that study: Ophthalmopathy, as predicted by the model, came a median about seven months after the prediction.

V gene TRBV28 combines with J gene TRBJ2-3, with 10 bases aligning to TRBD1. The clonotype comes from a woman aged 45-59 years with Graves disease. Here the sequenced sample was peripheral blood mononuclear cells (PBMCs), taken at new diagnosis, from a patient treated with antithyroid drugs. The CDR3 coding sequence is TGTGCCAGCAGTTCAACCGGGACAGGGGGCACAGATACGCAGTATTTT. Protein product: CASSSTGTGGTDTQYF.